The 21 T cell receptor beta chains presented below share a single source sample, sequenced in a study of blood T cell repertoires in COVID-19. The assay was immunoSEQ multiplex PCR, and TCRdb's table has in-frame clones only and misses some. Of roughly 280,000 clones listed, 75% to 90% were seen once; the top ten hold about 4.6%. The sequenced sample consisted of peripheral blood. The origin of the receptors is a man in his sixties who had recovered from COVID-19.

The genes are TRBV4-1 and TRBJ1-2, with a weak D call TRBD1 (5 bases). Per germline, CDR1 MGHRA and CDR2 YSYEKL. The CDR3 is 18 residues long. V lost 2 bases and J 1 base, leaving 20 bases between the germline ends. The CDR3 loop is CASSQLLDRDSLNYGYTF. In DNA form, the CDR3 reads TGCGCCAGCAGCCAACTCTTGGATAGGGACTCACTTAACTATGGCTACACCTTC.

CDR3 region: CASSPRTRDIQYF. The DNA for the CDR3 is TGTGCCAGTAGTCCAAGGACTCGGGACATTCAGTACTTC. The chain couples TRBV19 to TRBJ2-4, with D possibly being TRBD2 (5 bases). Germline V gene lookup returns CDR1 LNHDA and CDR2 SQIVND (reference sequence). Trimming took 5 bases from V and 8 from J, leaving 13 bases between them. This CDR3 region has 13 residues.

This clone was seen a handful of times. The chain couples TRBV2 to TRBJ2-1; the D gene is possibly TRBD2 (6 bases). CDR3 size: 11 residues. V was clipped by 8 bases and J by 12 bases, with 14 bases between them. Germline loops: CDR1 SNHLY, CDR2 FYNNEI. The DNA for the CDR3 is TGTGCCAGCGGGGTACTGGGGGGGCAGTTCTTC. Amino acids: CASGVLGGQFF. The whole variable domain, remainder taken from reference TRBV2 and TRBJ2-1, is EPEVTQTPSHQVTQMGQEVILRCVPISNHLYFYWYRQILGQKVEFLVSFYNNEISEKSEIFDDQFSVERPDGSNFTLKIRSTKLEDSAMYFCASGVLGGQFFGPGTRLTVL.

This clone was seen once. The rearrangement links TRBV6-6 to TRBJ2-5; D might be TRBD2 (5 bases). The CDR3 is 15 amino acids. V was clipped by 5 bases and J by 4 bases, with 17 bases between them. Germline CDR1 and CDR2: MNHNY and SVGAGI (reference sequence). CDR3 protein: CASSALWGVAETQYF. The CDR3 coding sequence is TGTGCCAGCAGTGCACTTTGGGGAGTGGCAGAGACCCAGTACTTC.

The V call is TRBV5-4, the J call TRBJ2-2; D may be TRBD1 (6 bases). Germline CDR1 SGHNT, CDR2 YYREEE (reference sequence). This CDR3 contains 13 residues. V was pared by 3 bases and J by 7 bases, with 10 bases between. CDR3 in DNA: TGTGCCAGCAGCTCCGGACAGTTCGGGGAGCTGTTTTTT. It specifies CASSSGQFGELFF.

This clone was counted a single time. V gene TRBV27 combines with J gene TRBJ2-5; tentatively, D is TRBD1 (5 bases). From germline, CDR1 is MNHEY and CDR2 SMNVEV (reference sequence). Trimming took off 5 bases at V and 3 bases at J, with 10 bases between the two ends. The CDR3 is made up of 13 amino acids. The CDR3 nucleotides read TGTGCCAGCAGTCTCGGACACAAAGAGACCCAGTACTTC. As protein: CASSLGHKETQYF.

The chain is built from TRBV18 and TRBJ2-7; 9 bases align to TRBD1. The junction had 12 bases not matched to a gene; V was cut back by 6 bases and J by 3 bases. This CDR3 comprises 16 residues. The germline V gene encodes CDR1 KGHSH and CDR2 LQKENI. CDR3 DNA sequence: TGTGCCAGCTCCCCCCTCGCCGGGACAGGGAGCTACGAGCAGTACTTC. As protein: CASSPLAGTGSYEQYF.

This chain uses TRBV5-4 with TRBJ1-1; D is undetermined. Germline V gene sequence: CDR1 SGHNT, CDR2 YYREEE (reference sequence). This CDR3 has 15 residues. Trimming stripped 0 bases from V and 0 bases from J, with 9 bases between. Here the CDR3 reads CASSLGPQVNTEAFF. CDR3 nucleotides: TGTGCCAGCAGCTTGGGTCCCCAGGTGAACACTGAAGCTTTCTTT.

Written as DNA, the CDR3 is TGTGCCAGCAGTGAAACGGGAACGCCTAACTATGGCTACACCTTC. It yields the protein CASSETGTPNYGYTF. The V call is TRBV2, the J call TRBJ1-2; no definite D call. CDR3 size: 15 residues. The V and J ends lost 2 bases and 0 bases respectively, with 10 bases between them. The V gene's germline CDR1 is SNHLY and CDR2 FYNNEI.

The chain has TRBV7-9 and TRBJ1-3, with D possibly being TRBD1 (5 bases). V shed 7 bases and J shed 0 bases, with 13 bases lying between them. Germline V lookup: CDR1 SEHNR, CDR2 FQNEAQ (reference sequence). CDR3 length: 15 amino acids. The CDR3 is CASTPTGSSGNTIYF. The DNA for the CDR3 is TGTGCCAGCACCCCAACAGGTTCCTCTGGAAACACCATATATTTT.

This clone has only a few counts. The chain is built from TRBV27 and TRBJ1-2; 9 bases map to TRBD1. The J segment lost 8 bases and the V segment lost 5 bases, leaving 6 bases of the junction unmatched. Looked up from germline, CDR1 is MNHEY and CDR2 is SMNVEV (reference sequence). The CDR3 covers 13 residues. The CDR3: CASSPGTGRGYTF. The CDR3 DNA reads TGTGCCAGCAGTCCGGGGACAGGGAGAGGCTACACCTTC.

This clone came up a few times. J is TRBJ2-7 and V is TRBV30, with 8 bases that match TRBD1. Germline V gene data show CDR1 as GTSNPN and CDR2 as SVGIG (reference sequence). J lost 4 bases, V lost 8 bases, and 7 bases had no gene match. This CDR3 is built from 12 residues. This CDR3 is CAGSTGGYEQYF. In DNA form, the CDR3 reads TGTGCCGGAAGCACAGGGGGGTACGAGCAGTACTTC.

The chain uses TRBV29-1 and TRBJ1-2, with 8 bases identical to TRBD1. Germline CDR1 and CDR2: SQVTM and ANQGSEA. The CDR3 has 12 amino acids. The junction had 2 bases not matched to a gene; V was cut back by 6 bases and J by 2 bases. In DNA, the CDR3 is TGCAGCGTGAGGGACAGGAACTATGGCTACACCTTC. Encoded protein: CSVRDRNYGYTF.

The chain joins TRBV7-2 to TRBJ2-7; TRBD1 matches 8 bases. V lost 5 bases, J lost 0 bases, and 12 bases stayed unmatched. CDR1 and CDR2 (germline): SGHTA, FQGNSA. This CDR3 has 17 amino acids. The CDR3 nucleotides are TGTGCCAGCAGCGGTGGGACAGGACATCCGAACTCCTACGAGCAGTACTTC. It yields the protein CASSGGTGHPNSYEQYF.

This clone was counted a few times. The genes are TRBV5-1 and TRBJ2-2; TRBD2 matches at 14 bases. J was trimmed by 2 bases and V by 3 bases; bases with no gene match: 3. This CDR3 region has 17 residues. Germline assignment: CDR1 SGHRS and CDR2 YFSETQ. CDR3 bases: TGCGCCAGCAGCTGGACTAGCGGGGGGTTTAACACCGGGGAGCTGTTTTTT. It is translated as CASSWTSGGFNTGELFF.

The chain combines TRBV7-8 with TRBJ2-1; D is uncertain. This CDR3 contains 15 residues. Germline V gene sequence: CDR1 SGHVS, CDR2 FQNEAQ. V was clipped by 5 bases and J by 0 bases, with 11 bases between them. CDR3 amino acids: CASSPLLPSYNEQFF. As DNA, the CDR3 is TGTGCCAGCAGCCCCCTACTCCCCTCCTACAATGAGCAGTTCTTC.

This chain uses TRBV30 with TRBJ2-1; TRBD2 might be the D (6 bases). The CDR3 consists of 17 residues. Looked up from germline, CDR1 is GTSNPN and CDR2 is SVGIG (reference sequence). V was shortened by 1 base and J by 1 base, with 17 bases between the two germline ends. The CDR3 loop is CAWSAAGFSGSYNEQFF. For the CDR3, the DNA is TGTGCCTGGAGTGCAGCCGGCTTTAGCGGTTCCTACAATGAGCAGTTCTTC.

The J gene is TRBJ2-5, the V gene TRBV7-6; perhaps TRBD1 as D (5 bases). The CDR3 sequence is 15 residues long. The V gene's germline CDR1 is SGHVS and CDR2 FNYEAQ. Trimming took 5 bases from V and 2 from J, leaving 15 bases between them. The CDR3 reads CASSPTGPEQETQYF. For the CDR3, the DNA is TGTGCCAGCAGCCCAACAGGTCCAGAGCAAGAGACCCAGTACTTC.

V usage is TRBV3-1 (or the pseudogene TRBV3-2) and J usage is TRBJ2-3; D may be TRBD2 (5 bases). The germline CDR1 and CDR2 sequences are LGHDT and YNNKEL (reference sequence). This CDR3 is 16 amino acids long. V lost 1 base and J lost 1, with 12 bases in between. Here the CDR3 DNA reads TGTGCCAGCAGCCAAGTTCTAGCTTCGGGCACAGATACGCAGTATTTT. Translated: CASSQVLASGTDTQYF.

V is TRBV6-1 and J is TRBJ2-5, with 10 nucleotides matching TRBD1. This CDR3 comprises 19 residues. Germline CDR1 MNHNS, CDR2 SASEGT. The V segment lost 4 bases and the J segment 7 bases; nucleotides outside the gene matches: 21. In nucleotides, the CDR3 is TGTGCCAGCAGTGGGTGGACAGGGGGATCTGGGGTGTTCGCTCGGACCCAGTACTTC. It specifies CASSGWTGGSGVFARTQYF.

CDR3 region: CASSVKGPSYEQYF. CDR3 coding DNA: TGTGCCAGCAGTGTGAAGGGGCCCTCCTACGAGCAGTACTTC. The chain carries TRBV2 and TRBJ2-7; tentative D call: TRBD1 (5 bases). Looked up from germline, CDR1 is SNHLY and CDR2 is FYNNEI. The V and J ends lost 4 bases and 0 bases respectively, with 10 bases between them. The CDR3 is 14 residues long.